Given below is one T cell receptor beta chain in context. What it recognizes is unknown. This sample is drawn from a study of a mutant IDH1 vaccine in newly diagnosed glioma. Whole-study context: Vaccination followed radiotherapy alone by 4-6 weeks, or accompanied temozolomide cycles.

Documented time point: week 35, safety follow-up. Every single dose of the vaccine, 300 ug of mutant IDH1 20-mer peptide, came with topical imiquimod. The germline V gene encodes CDR1 SGDLS and CDR2 YYNGEE. This CDR3 comprises 14 residues. V lost 3 bases to trimming and J lost 8 bases, with 17 bases between them. Profiled with immunoSEQ multiplex PCR; TCRdb holds only in-frame clones, not every one. The sample has 65,000 to 85,000 clones; approximately 86% are singletons. Study-wide findings and caveats: The occurrence of vaccine-induced immune responses was seen in 80% to 95% of patients. Changes to the top peripheral T cell clonotypes appeared unrelated to pseudoprogression.

This chain connects TRBV9 to TRBJ1-2; possibly TRBD1 for D (5 bases). Here the sequenced sample was PBMCs, taken from a glioma patient whose treatment included an IDH1 peptide vaccine. This clonotype was obtained from a man in his thirties or forties with glioma. The CDR3 region is CASSAGRGLAGYTF. The CDR3, as DNA: TGTGCCAGCAGCGCCGGACGGGGCCTGGCGGGCTACACCTTC.